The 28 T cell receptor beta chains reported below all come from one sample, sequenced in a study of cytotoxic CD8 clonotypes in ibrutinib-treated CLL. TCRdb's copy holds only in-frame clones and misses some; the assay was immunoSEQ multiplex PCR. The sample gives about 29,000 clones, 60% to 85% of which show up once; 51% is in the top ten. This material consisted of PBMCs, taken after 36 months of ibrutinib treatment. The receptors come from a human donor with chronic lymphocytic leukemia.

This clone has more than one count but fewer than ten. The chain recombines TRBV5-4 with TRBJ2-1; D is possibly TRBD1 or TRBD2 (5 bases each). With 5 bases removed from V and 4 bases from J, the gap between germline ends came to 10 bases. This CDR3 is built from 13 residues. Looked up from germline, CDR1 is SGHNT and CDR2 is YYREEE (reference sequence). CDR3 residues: CASSGTEYNEQFF. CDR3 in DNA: TGTGCCAGCAGTGGGACGGAATACAATGAGCAGTTCTTC.

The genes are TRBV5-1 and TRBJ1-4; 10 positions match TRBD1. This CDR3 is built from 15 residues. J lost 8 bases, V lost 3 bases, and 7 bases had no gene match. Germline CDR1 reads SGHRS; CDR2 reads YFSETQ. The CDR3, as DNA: TGCGCCAGCAGCTCCCCCGGGACAGGGGACGAAAAACTGTTTTTT. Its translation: CASSSPGTGDEKLFF.

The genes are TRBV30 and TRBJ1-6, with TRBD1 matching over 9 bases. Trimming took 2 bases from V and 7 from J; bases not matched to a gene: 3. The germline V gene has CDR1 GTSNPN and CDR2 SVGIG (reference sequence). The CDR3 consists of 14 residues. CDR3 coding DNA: TGTGCCTGGAGTCCCGGGACAGGGAATTCACCCCTCCACTTT. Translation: CAWSPGTGNSPLHF.

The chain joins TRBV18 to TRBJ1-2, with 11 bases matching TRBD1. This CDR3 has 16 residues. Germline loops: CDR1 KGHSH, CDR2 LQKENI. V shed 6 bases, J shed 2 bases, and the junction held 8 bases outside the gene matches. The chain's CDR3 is CASSRDRGELNYGYTF. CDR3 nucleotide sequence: TGTGCCAGCTCCCGGGACAGGGGGGAGTTGAACTATGGCTACACCTTC. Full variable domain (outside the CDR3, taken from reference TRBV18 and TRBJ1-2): NAGVMQNPRHLVRRRGQEARLRCSPMKGHSHVYWYRQLPEEGLKFMVYLQKENIIDESGMPKERFSAEFPKEGPSILRIQQVVRGDSAAYFCASSRDRGELNYGYTFGSGTRLTVV.

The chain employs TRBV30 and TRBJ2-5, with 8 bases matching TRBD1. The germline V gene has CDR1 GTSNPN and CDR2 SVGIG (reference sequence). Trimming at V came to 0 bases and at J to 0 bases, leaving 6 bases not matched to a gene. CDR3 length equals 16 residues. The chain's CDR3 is CAWSVWDRLNQETQYF. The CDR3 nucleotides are TGTGCCTGGAGTGTTTGGGACAGGCTCAACCAAGAGACCCAGTACTTC.

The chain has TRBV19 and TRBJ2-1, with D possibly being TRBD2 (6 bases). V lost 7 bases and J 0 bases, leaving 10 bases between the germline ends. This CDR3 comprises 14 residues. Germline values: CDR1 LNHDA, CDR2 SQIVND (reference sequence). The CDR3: CASIAGSSYNEQFF. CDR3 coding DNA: TGTGCCAGTATTGCGGGGAGCTCCTACAATGAGCAGTTCTTC. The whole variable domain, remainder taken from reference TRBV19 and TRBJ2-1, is DGGITQSPKYLFRKEGQNVTLSCEQNLNHDAMYWYRQDPGQGLRLIYYSQIVNDFQKGDIAEGYSVSREKKESFPLTVTSAQKNPTAFYLCASIAGSSYNEQFFGPGTRLTVL.

CDR3 protein: CASSWTGWAYGYTF. DNA for the CDR3: TGTGCCAGCAGCTGGACAGGGTGGGCCTATGGCTACACCTTC. This chain joins TRBV5-6 and TRBJ1-2; 8 bases line up with TRBD1. Germline CDR1 reads SGHDT; CDR2 reads YYEEEE. The CDR3 has 14 amino acids. Trimming took 3 bases from V and 4 from J; bases not matched to a gene: 5.

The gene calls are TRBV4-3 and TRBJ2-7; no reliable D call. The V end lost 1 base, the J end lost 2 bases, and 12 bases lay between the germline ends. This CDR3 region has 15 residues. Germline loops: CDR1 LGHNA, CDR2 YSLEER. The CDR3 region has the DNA TGCGCCAGCAGCCAAGGGGCAGGATACCCCTACGAGCAGTACTTC. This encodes CASSQGAGYPYEQYF.

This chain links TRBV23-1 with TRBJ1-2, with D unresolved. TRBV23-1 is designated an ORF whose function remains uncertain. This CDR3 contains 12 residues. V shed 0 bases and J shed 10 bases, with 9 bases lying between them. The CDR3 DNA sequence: TGCGCCAGCAGTCAATCGGGCCCCTTCTACACCTTC. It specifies CASSQSGPFYTF.

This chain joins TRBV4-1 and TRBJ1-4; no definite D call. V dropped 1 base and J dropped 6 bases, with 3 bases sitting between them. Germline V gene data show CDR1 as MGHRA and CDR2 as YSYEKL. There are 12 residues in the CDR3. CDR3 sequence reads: CASSQVYEKLFF. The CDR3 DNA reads TGCGCCAGCAGCCAAGTTTATGAAAAACTGTTTTTT.

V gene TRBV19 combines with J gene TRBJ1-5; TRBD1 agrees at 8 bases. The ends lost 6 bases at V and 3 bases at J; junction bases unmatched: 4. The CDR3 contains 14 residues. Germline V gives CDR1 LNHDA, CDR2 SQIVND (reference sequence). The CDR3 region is CASRGQGPNQPQHF. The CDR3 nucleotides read TGTGCCAGTAGAGGACAGGGTCCCAATCAGCCCCAGCATTTT.

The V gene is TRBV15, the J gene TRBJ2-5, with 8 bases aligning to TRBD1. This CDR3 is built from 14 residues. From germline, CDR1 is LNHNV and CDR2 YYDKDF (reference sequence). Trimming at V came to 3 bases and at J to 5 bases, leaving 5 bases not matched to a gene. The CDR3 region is CATSSQGAYETQYF. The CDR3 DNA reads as TGTGCCACCAGCAGCCAGGGGGCGTATGAGACCCAGTACTTC.

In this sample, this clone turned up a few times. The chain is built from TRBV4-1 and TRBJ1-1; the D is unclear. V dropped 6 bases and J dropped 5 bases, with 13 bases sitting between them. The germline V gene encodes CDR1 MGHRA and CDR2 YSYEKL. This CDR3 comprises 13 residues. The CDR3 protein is CASREGLGTEAFF. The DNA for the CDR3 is TGCGCCAGCAGAGAAGGGTTAGGGACTGAAGCTTTCTTT.

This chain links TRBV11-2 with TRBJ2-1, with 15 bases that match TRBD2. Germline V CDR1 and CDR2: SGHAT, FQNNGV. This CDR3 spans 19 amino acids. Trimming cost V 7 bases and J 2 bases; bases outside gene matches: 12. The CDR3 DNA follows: TGTGCCAGCACCCATAGGACCGGGACTAGCGGGGGGACCTACAATGAGCAGTTCTTC. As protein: CASTHRTGTSGGTYNEQFF.

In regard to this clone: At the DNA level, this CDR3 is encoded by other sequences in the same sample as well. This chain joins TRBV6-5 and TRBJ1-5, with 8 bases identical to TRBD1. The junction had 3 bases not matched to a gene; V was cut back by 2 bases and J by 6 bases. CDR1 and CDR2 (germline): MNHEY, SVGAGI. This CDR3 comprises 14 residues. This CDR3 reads CASSYGQGVQPQHF. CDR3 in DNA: TGTGCCAGCAGTTACGGACAGGGCGTTCAGCCCCAGCATTTT.

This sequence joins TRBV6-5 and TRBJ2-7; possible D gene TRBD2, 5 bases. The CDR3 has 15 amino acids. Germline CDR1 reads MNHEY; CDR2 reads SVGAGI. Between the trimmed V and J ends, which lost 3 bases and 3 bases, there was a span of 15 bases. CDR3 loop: CASSYFQKDFYEQYF. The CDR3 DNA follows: TGTGCCAGCAGTTATTTCCAGAAGGACTTCTACGAGCAGTACTTC.

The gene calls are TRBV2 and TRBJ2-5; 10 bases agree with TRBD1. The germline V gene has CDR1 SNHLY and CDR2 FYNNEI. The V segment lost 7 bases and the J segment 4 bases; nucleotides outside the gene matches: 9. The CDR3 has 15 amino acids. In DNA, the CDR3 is TGTGCCAGCACGGTGACCCGGACAGGGGGAGAGACCCAGTACTTC. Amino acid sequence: CASTVTRTGGETQYF.

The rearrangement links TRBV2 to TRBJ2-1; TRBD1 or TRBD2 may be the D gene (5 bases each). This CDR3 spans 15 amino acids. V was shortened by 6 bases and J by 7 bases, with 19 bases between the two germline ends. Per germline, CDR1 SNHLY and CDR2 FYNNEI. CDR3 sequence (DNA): TGTGCCAGCAGCTTCCGGCGAGGGGCGCGGAATGAGCAGTTCTTC. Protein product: CASSFRRGARNEQFF.

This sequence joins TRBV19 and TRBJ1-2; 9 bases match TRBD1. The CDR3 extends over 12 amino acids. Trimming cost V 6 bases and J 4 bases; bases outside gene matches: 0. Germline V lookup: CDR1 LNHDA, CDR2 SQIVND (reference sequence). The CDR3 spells CASRTGGYGYTF. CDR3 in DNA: TGTGCCAGTAGGACAGGGGGCTATGGCTACACCTTC.

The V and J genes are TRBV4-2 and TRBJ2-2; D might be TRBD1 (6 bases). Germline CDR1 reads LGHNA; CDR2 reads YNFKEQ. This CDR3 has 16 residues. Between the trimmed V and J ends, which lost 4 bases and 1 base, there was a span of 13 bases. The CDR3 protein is CASSREGTRNTGELFF. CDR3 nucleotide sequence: TGTGCCAGCAGCCGAGAAGGGACAAGGAACACCGGGGAGCTGTTTTTT.

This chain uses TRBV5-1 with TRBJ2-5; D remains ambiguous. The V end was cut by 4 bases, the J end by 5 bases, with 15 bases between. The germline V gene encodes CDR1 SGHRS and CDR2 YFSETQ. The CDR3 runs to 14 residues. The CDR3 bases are TGCGCCAGCAGCCCCCTGGCCGGTGTGGAGACCCAGTACTTC. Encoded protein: CASSPLAGVETQYF.

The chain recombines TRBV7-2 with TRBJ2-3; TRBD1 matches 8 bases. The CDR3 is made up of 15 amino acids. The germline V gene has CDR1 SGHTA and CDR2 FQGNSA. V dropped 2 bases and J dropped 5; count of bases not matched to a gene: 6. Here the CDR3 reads CASSLQGAMVDTQYF. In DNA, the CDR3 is TGTGCCAGCAGCTTACAGGGGGCAATGGTAGATACGCAGTATTTT.

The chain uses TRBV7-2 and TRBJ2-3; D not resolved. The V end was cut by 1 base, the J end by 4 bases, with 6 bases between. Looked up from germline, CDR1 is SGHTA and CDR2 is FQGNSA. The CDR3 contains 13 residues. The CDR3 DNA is TGTGCCAGCAGCTTAGACGGGTCAGATACGCAGTATTTT. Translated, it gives CASSLDGSDTQYF.

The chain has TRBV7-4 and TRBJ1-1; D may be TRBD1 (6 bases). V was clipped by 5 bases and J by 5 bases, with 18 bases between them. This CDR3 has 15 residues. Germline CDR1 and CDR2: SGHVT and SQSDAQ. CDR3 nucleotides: TGTGCCAGCAGCCCGAACTGTGCCAGGGGTACTGAAGCTTTCTTT. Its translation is CASSPNCARGTEAFF.

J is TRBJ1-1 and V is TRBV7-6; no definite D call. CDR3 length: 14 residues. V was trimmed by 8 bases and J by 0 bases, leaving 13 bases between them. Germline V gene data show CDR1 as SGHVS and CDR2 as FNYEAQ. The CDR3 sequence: CASSDPRLNTEAFF. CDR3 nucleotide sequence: TGTGCCAGCTCGGATCCTCGGCTGAACACTGAAGCTTTCTTT.

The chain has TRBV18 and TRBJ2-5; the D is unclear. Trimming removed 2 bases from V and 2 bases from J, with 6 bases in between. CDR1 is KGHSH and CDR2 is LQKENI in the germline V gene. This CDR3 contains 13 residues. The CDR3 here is CASSPVQQETQYF. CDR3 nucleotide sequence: TGTGCCAGCTCACCAGTCCAGCAAGAGACCCAGTACTTC.

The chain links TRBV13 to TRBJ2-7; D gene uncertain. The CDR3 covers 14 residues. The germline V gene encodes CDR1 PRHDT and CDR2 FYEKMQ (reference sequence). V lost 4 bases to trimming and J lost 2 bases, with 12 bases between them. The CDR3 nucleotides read TGTGCCAGCAGCTCCCAAGGGCCTACCTACGAGCAGTACTTC. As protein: CASSSQGPTYEQYF.

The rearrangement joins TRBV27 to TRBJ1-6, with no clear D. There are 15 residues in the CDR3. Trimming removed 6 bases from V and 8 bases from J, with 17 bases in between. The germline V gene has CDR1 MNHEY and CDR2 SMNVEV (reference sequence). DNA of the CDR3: TGTGCCAGCAGCTTACGGGCAGGCCGCGATTCACCCCTCCACTTT. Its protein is CASSLRAGRDSPLHF.